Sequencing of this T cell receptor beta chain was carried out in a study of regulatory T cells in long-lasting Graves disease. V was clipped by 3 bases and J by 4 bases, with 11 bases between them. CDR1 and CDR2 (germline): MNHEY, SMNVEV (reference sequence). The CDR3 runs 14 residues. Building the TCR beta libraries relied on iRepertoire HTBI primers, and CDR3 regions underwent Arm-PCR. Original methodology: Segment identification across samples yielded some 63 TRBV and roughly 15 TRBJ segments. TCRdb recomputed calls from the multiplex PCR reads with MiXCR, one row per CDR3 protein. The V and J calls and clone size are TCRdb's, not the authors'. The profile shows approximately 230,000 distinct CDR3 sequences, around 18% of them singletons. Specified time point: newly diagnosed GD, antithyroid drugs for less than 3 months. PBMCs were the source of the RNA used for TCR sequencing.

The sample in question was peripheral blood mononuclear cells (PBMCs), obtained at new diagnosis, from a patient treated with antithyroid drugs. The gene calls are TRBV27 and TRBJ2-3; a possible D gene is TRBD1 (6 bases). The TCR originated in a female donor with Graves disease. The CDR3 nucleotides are TGTGCCAGCAGTTTCCGGACAGCCCCAGATACGCAGTATTTT. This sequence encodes CASSFRTAPDTQYF.